A single sample is the source of the 5 T cell receptor beta chains below, sequenced in a study of tumor-infiltrating lymphocytes in primary liver carcinoma. Starting from roughly 0.5 ug of total RNA, TCR beta cDNA was produced with a primer in the constant region. The TCR beta library was amplified through three nested multiplex PCR rounds in a modified ARM-PCR procedure. Forward primers for TRBV1-TRBV30 and a C-beta reverse primer served the first two PCR rounds, at around 9 cycles each. TCRdb reprocessed the multiplex PCR reads via MiXCR and lists one record per CDR3 protein. The sample has 90,000 to 150,000 distinct CDR3 sequences; roughly 75% are singletons. RNA and DNA were co-extracted from about 19-30 mg of unsorted bulk tissue. Source material: tumor-adjacent normal liver tissue. The receptors stem from a woman between 55 and 75 years old with primary liver carcinoma and hepatitis B virus infection.

In regard to this clonotype: A read error may account for a junction end that differs from germline. The J gene is TRBJ2-7, the V gene TRBV6-5, with D unclear. CDR3 length: 15 residues. The germline gives CDR1 MNHEY, CDR2 SVGAGI. CDR3 nucleotide sequence: TGTGTCAGCAATTACTCGGTCCAGGATTACCACGAGCAGTACTTC. This codes for CVSNYSVQDYHEQYF.

With respect to this clonotype: A read error is possible here, since a much larger clone lies one base away. V gene TRBV10-3 combines with J gene TRBJ2-3; 7 bases map to TRBD2. Per germline, CDR1 ENHRY and CDR2 SYGVKD. This CDR3 has 16 residues. J lost 3 bases, V lost 6 bases, and 12 bases had no gene match. In DNA, the CDR3 is TGTGCCATCAGCGTAGTGGGAGGGACGGCGACAGATACGCAGTATTTT. Protein: CAISVVGGTATDTQYF.

Worth noting for this clonotype: An end of the junction does not agree with germline; a read error may underlie this. The chain uses TRBV4-2 and TRBJ2-3, with 9 positions matching TRBD2. Per germline, CDR1 LGHNA and CDR2 YNFKEQ. The CDR3 is 16 residues long. The CDR3 loop is CASSPRTSESTDTQYF. The CDR3 region has the DNA TGTGCCAGCAGCCCTCGGACTAGCGAGAGCACAGATACGCAGTATTTC.

Points on this clonotype: A much larger clone lies one base from this, so it may be a read error. The V gene is TRBV28, the J gene TRBJ2-1; D remains unclear. This CDR3 spans 15 amino acids. Per the germline V gene, CDR1 is MDHEN and CDR2 is SYDVKM. As DNA, the CDR3 is TGTGCCAACAGTCCCTCCTCTCTTATACGCAATGAGCAGTTCTTC. Translating gives CANSPSSLIRNEQFF.

Comment on this clonotype: A read error may account for a junction end that differs from germline. This chain connects TRBV4-2 to TRBJ1-1; D unclear. The CDR3 runs to 14 residues. Looked up from germline, CDR1 is LGHNA and CDR2 is YNFKEQ. The CDR3 loop reads CASSQESGKTEAFF. The CDR3 DNA follows: TGTGCCAGTAGCCAAGAAAGTGGGAAGACTGAAGCTTTCTTT.